This entry is about one TCR beta chain. This CDR3 contains 14 residues. In germline, CDR1 is MNHEY, CDR2 SVGAGI. The germline V and J ends were trimmed by 4 bases and 6 bases, with 15 bases remaining between them. This sample is part of a study of blood T cell repertoires in COVID-19. Here immunoSEQ multiplex PCR was the method, and the copy in TCRdb shows in-frame clones only, minus some. This sample carries tens of thousands of clones, around 84% of them seen once, and the ten largest clones take 12%. The receptor's source is a human donor in a cohort sampled during active COVID-19. The donor label of this sample is uncertain. The chain combines TRBV6-5 with TRBJ1-1, with a tentative D call TRBD1 (6 bases). The sequencing sample was made of peripheral blood. CDR3 protein: CASSSLTQGAEAFF. DNA for the CDR3: TGTGCCAGCAGTTCCCTCACACAGGGAGCTGAAGCTTTCTTT.